A selection of T cell receptor beta chains follows, all from one sample in a study of blood T cell repertoires in COVID-19. Assay used: immunoSEQ multiplex PCR; TCRdb lists only in-frame clones, some missing. The data contain approximately 270,000 clones, approximately 89% of them singletons. Sequencing was done on a sample of peripheral blood. The receptors shown here come from a man in his forties with active or convalescent COVID-19. Both conserved end residues are part of each CDR3. The order of the fields is D gene, J gene, clone size, V gene, CDR3 DNA, CDR3 protein. D genes are given only for firm matches. Clone size is stated in some rows and not others, as once, few, many or a class when expanded.

D: NA; J: TRBJ1-6; size: NA; V: TRBV18; DNA: TGTGCCAGCTCACCTATCGGTCAAGAAAATTCACCCCTCCACTTT; CDR3: CASSPIGQENSPLHF
D: NA; J: TRBJ2-2; size: NA; V: TRBV12-3/TRBV12-4; DNA: TGTGCCAGCAGTTTGTATCCCGGGGAGCTGTTTTTT; CDR3: CASSLYPGELFF
D: NA; J: TRBJ2-1; size: few; V: TRBV27; DNA: TGTGCCAGCAGCGGGCGGGGTAGCTCCTACAATGAGCAGTTCTTC; CDR3: CASSGRGSSYNEQFF
D: TRBD1; J: TRBJ1-2; size: NA; V: TRBV11-2; DNA: TGTGCCAGCAGCAATAGTGCAGGGGGCGATGGCTACACCTTC; CDR3: CASSNSAGGDGYTF
D: NA; J: TRBJ2-7; size: few; V: TRBV27; DNA: TGTGCCAGCAGCAGTTTCTCCGTCGTGAGGTCCTACGAGCAGTACTTC; CDR3: CASSSFSVVRSYEQYF
D: TRBD1; J: TRBJ1-1; size: once; V: TRBV19; DNA: TGTGCCACCCCAGGGTCCGGGACAGGGGGCGAAATAACTGAAGCTTTCTTT; CDR3: CATPGSGTGGEITEAFF
D: NA; J: TRBJ2-3; size: NA; V: TRBV18; DNA: TGTGCCAGCTCACCACGAGGGCCCCCCACAGATACGCAGTATTTT; CDR3: CASSPRGPPTDTQYF
D: NA; J: TRBJ2-2; size: NA; V: TRBV6-4; DNA: TGTGCCAGCAGCGACGGCACGAACACCGGGGAGCTGTTTTTT; CDR3: CASSDGTNTGELFF
D: TRBD2; J: TRBJ2-5; size: NA; V: TRBV6-6; DNA: TGTGCCAGCAGTTTCCTTAGCGGGGGCTCTTCAGAGACCCAGTACTTC; CDR3: CASSFLSGGSSETQYF
D: NA; J: TRBJ2-1; size: NA; V: TRBV6-5; DNA: TGTGCCAGCTACGGAGGGAATGAGCAGTTCTTC; CDR3: CASYGGNEQFF
D: TRBD1; J: TRBJ2-1; size: few; V: TRBV11-3; DNA: TGTGCCAGCAGCCCCTGGACAGGGGAGGGTGAGCAGTTCTTC; CDR3: CASSPWTGEGEQFF
D: NA; J: TRBJ1-1; size: NA; V: TRBV5-1; DNA: TGCGCCAGCAGCTTGGCCCCCATAGCTGAAGCTTTCTTT; CDR3: CASSLAPIAEAFF
D: TRBD2; J: TRBJ2-7; size: NA; V: TRBV6-5; DNA: TGTGCCAGCAGTCGGACTAGCGGGAGTGGGGCCGAGCAGTACTTC; CDR3: CASSRTSGSGAEQYF
D: NA; J: TRBJ1-3; size: NA; V: TRBV11-3; DNA: TGTGCCAGCAGCTCGGGGGTTTCTGGAAACACCATATATTTT; CDR3: CASSSGVSGNTIYF
D: NA; J: TRBJ1-5; size: once; V: TRBV19; DNA: TGTGCCAGTAGTCATGGGCCCGGTCAGCCCCAGCATTTT; CDR3: CASSHGPGQPQHF
D: NA; J: TRBJ1-3; size: NA; V: TRBV7-6; DNA: TGTGCCAGCAGCTCCCCGGTGGGGACAACCTCTGGAAACACCATATATTTT; CDR3: CASSSPVGTTSGNTIYF
D: NA; J: TRBJ1-4; size: NA; V: TRBV7-9; DNA: TGTGCCAGCAGCTCCCCGGGACACCATAATGAAAAACTGTTTTTT; CDR3: CASSSPGHHNEKLFF
D: TRBD2; J: TRBJ2-3; size: NA; V: TRBV9; DNA: TGTGCCAGCAGCGTAGGTCCGGGGGGGACCACAGATACGCAGTATTTT; CDR3: CASSVGPGGTTDTQYF
D: NA; J: TRBJ1-2; size: NA; V: TRBV5-6; DNA: TGTGCCAGCAGCTTGGTAGCGGAAACCTATGGCTACACCTTC; CDR3: CASSLVAETYGYTF
D: TRBD2; J: TRBJ2-3; size: NA; V: TRBV29-1; DNA: TGCAGCGTTGAAGATTCAGCGGGAGGCCTATCGGCAGATACGCAGTATTTT; CDR3: CSVEDSAGGLSADTQYF
D: NA; J: TRBJ2-7; size: NA; V: TRBV15; DNA: TGTGCCACCAGCACCCTCTACGAGCAGTACTTC; CDR3: CATSTLYEQYF
D: TRBD1; J: TRBJ1-2; size: NA; V: TRBV6-6; DNA: TGTGCCAGCAGTCAGGGACAGCCCACGAGTCGGTACACCTTC; CDR3: CASSQGQPTSRYTF
D: NA; J: TRBJ2-1; size: NA; V: TRBV19; DNA: TGTGCCAGTAGTATCTTTGGACAGAACAATGAGCAGTTCTTC; CDR3: CASSIFGQNNEQFF
D: NA; J: TRBJ1-3; size: once; V: TRBV7-9; DNA: TGTGCCAGCAGCCTCCCATCGGGGGGAAACACCATATATTTT; CDR3: CASSLPSGGNTIYF
D: NA; J: TRBJ2-3; size: NA; V: TRBV20-1; DNA: TGCAGTGCTAGTTGGGCTAGCACAGATACGCAGTATTTT; CDR3: CSASWASTDTQYF
D: TRBD2; J: TRBJ2-7; size: few; V: TRBV19; DNA: TGTGCCAGTAGTGGGGTCAAAACTAGCGGGATGTACGAGCAGTACTTC; CDR3: CASSGVKTSGMYEQYF
D: NA; J: TRBJ2-2; size: NA; V: TRBV5-1; DNA: TGCGCCAGCAGCTCCATGGGGGCCCACATCGGGGAGCTGTTTTTT; CDR3: CASSSMGAHIGELFF
D: TRBD1; J: TRBJ1-2; size: NA; V: TRBV7-9; DNA: TGTGCCAGCAGCGCAGGGGACAGGGCTAGCCATGGCTACACCTTC; CDR3: CASSAGDRASHGYTF
D: TRBD2; J: TRBJ2-6; size: NA; V: TRBV3-1/TRBV3-2; DNA: TGTGCCAGCAGCCAAGAGACTAGCAAAGTCTCTGGGGCCAACGTCCTGACTTTC; CDR3: CASSQETSKVSGANVLTF
D: NA; J: TRBJ1-4; size: once; V: TRBV24-1; DNA: TGTGCCACCAGTGATTTAGAACAGGGAGAAGAAAAACTGTTTTTT; CDR3: CATSDLEQGEEKLFF
D: NA; J: TRBJ2-7; size: NA; V: TRBV10-3; DNA: TGTGCCATCAGTGACTCAGACAGGATTCCTTACGAGCAGTACTTC; CDR3: CAISDSDRIPYEQYF
D: NA; J: TRBJ1-2; size: NA; V: TRBV4-1; DNA: TGCGCCAGCAGCCAAGATGGCGGGTATCCAAGCGGCTACACCTTC; CDR3: CASSQDGGYPSGYTF
D: NA; J: TRBJ1-2; size: NA; V: TRBV19; DNA: TGTGCCAGTAGTATTGCAGCATCTGACTTATATGGCTACACCTTC; CDR3: CASSIAASDLYGYTF
D: NA; J: TRBJ2-7; size: NA; V: TRBV24-1; DNA: TGTGCCACCAGTGACCCAGGAACAGGGGAGCAGTACTTC; CDR3: CATSDPGTGEQYF